Following are 26 T cell receptor beta chains from one sample sequenced in a study of regulatory T cells in long-lasting Graves disease. Libraries of TCR beta came from iRepertoire HTBI primers plus Arm-PCR of CDR3 regions. TCRdb called the multiplex PCR reads again in MiXCR, with one record for every CDR3 protein. The data show under 350,000 distinct CDR3 sequences, with roughly a fifth seen just once and about 61% held by the top ten. Noted time point: persistent/refractory GD, antithyroid drugs over 5 years with positive TRAb. Following extraction of RNA from PBMCs, that RNA was used to make the TCR library. The material was peripheral blood mononuclear cells (PBMCs), obtained when the disease was refractory, from a patient treated with antithyroid drugs. The receptors were sampled from a female donor with Graves disease.

This clonotype was recorded at least ten times. The rearrangement joins TRBV5-1 to TRBJ2-6, with D hard to call. The V gene's germline CDR1 is SGHRS and CDR2 YFSETQ. Trimming pared 3 bases from V and 0 bases from J, leaving 10 bases between. The CDR3 sequence is 16 residues long. CDR3 in DNA: TGCGCCAGCAGCTACGGACGGAGCTCTGGGGCCAACGTCCTGACTTTC. Its translation: CASSYGRSSGANVLTF.

V and J are TRBV5-1 and TRBJ2-3, with TRBD2 identical over 9 bases. The CDR3 covers 13 residues. Germline V CDR1 and CDR2: SGHRS, YFSETQ. Trimming at V came to 10 bases and at J to 2 bases, leaving 5 bases not matched to a gene. The CDR3 bases are TGCGCCGTCTCTAGCGGGAACACAGATACGCAGTATTTT. Translated: CAVSSGNTDTQYF.

This clonotype turned up a few times. The rearrangement joins TRBV7-9 to TRBJ2-5; D remains ambiguous. The length of the CDR3 is 18 residues. The V gene's germline CDR1 is SEHNR and CDR2 FQNEAQ (reference sequence). V gave up 8 bases and J gave up 1 base, with 26 bases separating them. This CDR3 reads CASRPLRDTLLSQETQYF. For the CDR3, the DNA is TGTGCCAGCCGGCCCCTACGAGACACCCTTCTCTCCCAAGAGACCCAGTACTTC.

The sample holds a few counts of this clonotype. The J gene is TRBJ1-2, the V gene TRBV12-3 or TRBV12-4, with D perhaps TRBD1 (5 bases). V lost 6 bases to trimming and J lost 7 bases, with 12 bases between them. The CDR3 loop spans 12 amino acids. The CDR3 loop is CASRDGGGGYTF. DNA of the CDR3: TGTGCCAGCAGGGACGGGGGGGGTGGCTACACCTTC.

At least ten counts were recorded for this clonotype. The rearrangement uses TRBV9 and TRBJ2-7; tentatively, D is TRBD2 (5 bases). The V and J ends lost 0 bases and 3 bases respectively, with 13 bases between them. The CDR3 spans 15 residues. From germline, CDR1 is SGDLS and CDR2 YYNGEE. The CDR3 bases are TGTGCCAGCAGCGTAGCTCTCGGGGTCAACTACGAGCAGTACTTC. The encoded protein is CASSVALGVNYEQYF.

The gene calls are TRBV12-3 or TRBV12-4 and TRBJ2-1; possible D gene TRBD1, 6 bases. The V gene lost 5 bases and the J gene lost 5 bases, with 16 bases spanning the gap. The CDR3 totals 15 residues. CDR3 in amino acids: CASSENRASHNEQFF. The CDR3 nucleotides are TGTGCCAGCAGTGAGAACAGGGCTTCCCACAATGAGCAGTTCTTC.

The rearrangement links TRBV6-1 to TRBJ2-3; 8 bases are a match to TRBD1. The V and J ends lost 7 bases and 2 bases, in that order; junction bases with no gene match: 5. CDR1 is MNHNS, CDR2 SASEGT, per germline. This CDR3 comprises 14 residues. In nucleotides, the CDR3 is TGTGCCAGCAAACGGGACAGGACCACAGATACGCAGTATTTT. Its translation: CASKRDRTTDTQYF.

The sample holds many counts of this clonotype. V and J are TRBV15 and TRBJ2-7; D is unclear. V lost 3 bases, J lost 0 bases, and 12 bases lay in between. CDR1 is LNHNV and CDR2 is YYDKDF in the germline V gene (reference sequence). The CDR3 covers 15 residues. The CDR3 is CATSRTTSGSYEQYF. CDR3 bases: TGTGCCACCAGCAGGACGACATCGGGCTCCTACGAGCAGTACTTC.

This sequence joins TRBV4-3 and TRBJ1-1; D remains unclear. In germline, CDR1 is LGHNA, CDR2 YSLEER. The CDR3 length is 14 residues. Trimming pared 0 bases from V and 1 base from J, leaving 6 bases between. DNA of the CDR3: TGCGCCAGCAGCCAAGATTATTGGAACACTGAAGCTTTCTTT. Protein sequence: CASSQDYWNTEAFF.

This clonotype was counted ten times or more. The V and J genes are TRBV6-5 and TRBJ1-5; tentative D call: TRBD1 (5 bases). The germline gives CDR1 MNHEY, CDR2 SVGAGI. This CDR3 has 13 residues. Trimming removed 2 bases from V and 7 bases from J, with 9 bases in between. The DNA of the CDR3 is TGTGCCAGCAGTTACGGGGGAAGCCAGCCCCAGCATTTT. Translated, it gives CASSYGGSQPQHF.

This clonotype was seen more than once but under ten times. The CDR3 region is CSASNSHGGYGYTF. The CDR3 DNA reads as TGCAGTGCTAGCAACAGCCACGGGGGGTATGGCTACACCTTC. The gene calls are TRBV20-1 and TRBJ1-2; a possible D gene is TRBD1 (5 bases). Between the trimmed V and J ends, which lost 3 bases and 5 bases, there was a span of 16 bases. The length of the CDR3 is 14 residues. Per the germline V gene, CDR1 is DFQATT and CDR2 is SNEGSKA (reference sequence).

The chain employs TRBV5-1 and TRBJ2-6; no firm D call. Germline V gene sequence: CDR1 SGHRS, CDR2 YFSETQ. The ends were cut back, 1 base at V and 0 bases at J, with 17 bases in the middle. The CDR3 contains 19 residues. The CDR3 coding sequence is TGCGCCAGCAGCTTGTTTGGCGGTCCTGCCAGCTCTGGGGCCAACGTCCTGACTTTC. It codes for CASSLFGGPASSGANVLTF.

As to this clonotype: Sequence at one end of the junction differs from germline and may be a read error. The chain carries TRBV12-3 or TRBV12-4 and TRBJ1-5; a weak D match, TRBD1 (5 bases). This CDR3 has 16 residues. CDR3 in amino acids: CASSKRDGPEFGPQHF. In nucleotides, the CDR3 is TGTGCCAGCAGCAAGAGGGACGGGCCCGAATTTGGGCCCCAGCACTTT.

This clonotype was detected ten times or more. V usage is TRBV2 and J usage is TRBJ1-5; TRBD1 is a possible D gene (5 bases). Trimming cost V 8 bases and J 5 bases, with 10 bases left between them. The length of the CDR3 is 12 residues. Germline assignment: CDR1 SNHLY and CDR2 FYNNEI. The CDR3 bases are TGTGCCAGCCGAGGGGACGATCAGCCCCAGCATTTT. Its protein product is CASRGDDQPQHF.

The V and J genes are TRBV6-1 and TRBJ2-3, with D perhaps matching TRBD1 (6 bases). CDR3 length: 14 residues. Looked up from germline, CDR1 is MNHNS and CDR2 is SASEGT. The germline V and J ends were trimmed by 6 bases and 6 bases, with 16 bases remaining between them. The CDR3 DNA is TGTGCCAGCAGGCTACAGGGATCGGGTGATACGCAGTATTTT. It yields the protein CASRLQGSGDTQYF.

The V gene is TRBV18, the J gene TRBJ1-4, with TRBD1 matching over 7 bases. CDR1 and CDR2 from the germline V gene are KGHSH and LQKENI. The CDR3 is made up of 15 amino acids. V was clipped by 2 bases and J by 5 bases; unmatched bases: 5. DNA of the CDR3: TGTGCCAGCTCACCAGGAGGGACAGAAAATGAAAAACTGTTTTTT. This sequence encodes CASSPGGTENEKLFF.

This clonotype has a count of ten or more. The CDR3 loop is CAISAGGQETQYF. The DNA for the CDR3 is TGTGCCATCAGCGCGGGGGGACAAGAGACCCAGTACTTC. The chain has TRBV10-3 and TRBJ2-5, with 8 bases aligning to TRBD2. Germline V gene data show CDR1 as ENHRY and CDR2 as SYGVKD. V gave up 6 bases and J gave up 2 bases; unmatched junction bases: 2. There are 13 residues in the CDR3.

J is TRBJ2-4 and V is TRBV20-1, with no clear D. CDR1 is DFQATT, CDR2 SNEGSKA, per germline (reference sequence). CDR3 length equals 19 residues. V was shortened by 7 bases and J by 1 base, with 29 bases between the two germline ends. The CDR3: CSVHHPPATAPGAKNIQYF. CDR3 sequence (DNA): TGCAGTGTTCACCACCCCCCAGCGACCGCCCCCGGGGCCAAAAACATTCAGTACTTC.

With regard to this clonotype: An end of the junction differs from the germline gene, which may be a read error. The V gene is TRBV7-9, the J gene TRBJ2-3; TRBD1 agrees at 7 bases. There are 13 residues in the CDR3. CDR1 and CDR2 (germline): SEHNR, FQNEAQ (reference sequence). The chain's CDR3 is CAGSPRGTDTQYF. CDR3 sequence (DNA): TGTGCCGGCAGCCCCAGGGGGACAGATACGCAGTATTTT.

This clonotype was seen ten or more times. V and J are TRBV28 and TRBJ1-5; D is uncertain. The CDR3 loop spans 12 amino acids. Germline V gene sequence: CDR1 MDHEN, CDR2 SYDVKM. Trimming took off 5 bases at V and 7 bases at J, with 9 bases between the two ends. CDR3 protein: CASSPPSQPQHF. The CDR3 bases are TGTGCCAGCAGTCCCCCGTCACAGCCCCAGCATTTT.

Only one count was recorded for this clonotype. The V gene is TRBV6-2 or TRBV6-3, the J gene TRBJ2-2; TRBD2 agrees at 10 bases. Unmatched junction bases numbered 14, after V lost 4 bases and J lost 3 bases. Germline-derived CDR1 and CDR2 are MNHEY and SVGEGT. The length of the CDR3 is 19 residues. This CDR3 reads CASSWPLAGEDVDTGELFF. Written as DNA, the CDR3 is TGTGCCAGCAGTTGGCCCCTAGCGGGAGAAGATGTGGACACCGGGGAGCTGTTTTTT.

This clonotype was seen a few times. The J gene is TRBJ1-1, the V gene TRBV9; D may be TRBD1 (5 bases). CDR1 and CDR2 from the germline V gene are SGDLS and YYNGEE. This CDR3 comprises 15 residues. V lost 0 bases, J lost 2 bases, and 11 bases lay in between. CDR3 bases: TGTGCCAGCAGCGTAGTCGGACATATAAACACTGAAGCTTTCTTT. This sequence encodes CASSVVGHINTEAFF. The variable domain in full, with the rest retrieved from reference TRBV9 and TRBJ1-1, is DSGVTQTPKHLITATGQRVTLRCSPRSGDLSVYWYQQSLDQGLQFLIQYYNGEERAKGNILERFSAQQFPDLHSELNLSSLELGDSALYFCASSVVGHINTEAFFGQGTRLTVV.

To note about this clonotype: One base away lies a much larger clone, so this may be a sequencing read error. This chain connects TRBV6-1 to TRBJ1-2; D remains ambiguous. Germline assignment: CDR1 MNHNS and CDR2 SASEGT. The CDR3 is made up of 13 amino acids. Trimming pared 6 bases from V and 7 bases from J, leaving 15 bases between. The CDR3 nucleotides read TGTGCCAGCAGCGAGACCGAGGCAGTTGGCTACACCTTC. It specifies CASSETEAVGYTF.

The chain couples TRBV6-2 or TRBV6-3 to TRBJ1-3, with D possibly being TRBD1 (5 bases). This CDR3 comprises 14 residues. The germline V gene encodes CDR1 MNHEY and CDR2 SVGEGT. The V and J ends lost 7 bases and 0 bases respectively, with 10 bases between them. The DNA of the CDR3 is TGTGCCAGCACTAGACAGCTCTCTGGAAACACCATATATTTT. This codes for CASTRQLSGNTIYF.

This clonotype appeared a few times. V usage is TRBV20-1 and J usage is TRBJ2-1; 14 nucleotides agree with TRBD2. The CDR3 has 16 residues. Germline-derived CDR1 and CDR2 are DFQATT and SNEGSKA (reference sequence). With 3 bases clipped from V and 6 bases from J, the junction kept 7 bases outside the gene matches. The CDR3 bases are TGCAGTGCTAGTCGGGGACTAGCGGGAGAACTCAATGAGCAGTTCTTC. The encoded protein is CSASRGLAGELNEQFF.

This clonotype was observed a handful of times. The J gene is TRBJ2-7, the V gene TRBV6-1; 7 bases are a match to TRBD2. Germline loops: CDR1 MNHNS, CDR2 SASEGT. Trimming removed 7 bases from V and 3 bases from J; junction bases left unmatched: 15. There are 16 residues in the CDR3. The CDR3 DNA reads TGTGCCAGCACCCCCTCTCGGGGTGGGACTATCTACGAGCAGTACTTC. Translated: CASTPSRGGTIYEQYF.